Below, 30 T cell receptor beta chains from the same sample are listed, as sequenced in a study of shared clonotypes between healthy human individuals. Sequencing used immunoSEQ multiplex PCR; TCRdb keeps in-frame clones, though not all of them. The sample records under 600,000 clones, approximately 97% being singletons. Sample: naive CD4+ T cells sorted from blood. Subset reported: CD45RA+ positively selected. Every receptor here comes from a woman under 40 in good health.

This chain joins TRBV28 and TRBJ1-6; no firm D call. The V and J ends lost 3 bases and 10 bases respectively, with 13 bases between them. The CDR3 runs to 14 residues. Germline V gene sequence: CDR1 MDHEN, CDR2 SYDVKM. In DNA, the CDR3 is TGTGCCAGCAGTTTGGTCCGGCCACCGTCACCCCTCCACTTT. This translates into CASSLVRPPSPLHF. The whole variable domain, remainder taken from reference TRBV28 and TRBJ1-6, is DVKVTQSSRYLVKRTGEKVFLECVQDMDHENMFWYRQDPGLGLRLIYFSYDVKMKEKGDIPEGYSVSREKKERFSLILESASTNQTSMYLCASSLVRPPSPLHFGNGTRLTVT.

The chain carries TRBV6-1 and TRBJ2-7; no firm D call. The germline CDR1 and CDR2 sequences are MNHNS and SASEGT. The CDR3 extends over 14 amino acids. V lost 4 bases and J 1 base, leaving 11 bases between the germline ends. CDR3 in amino acids: CASSGQLGSYEQYF. The CDR3 bases are TGTGCCAGCAGTGGTCAGCTGGGTTCCTACGAGCAGTACTTC.

This rearrangement joins TRBV5-1 to TRBJ1-1; the D gene is possibly TRBD1 (5 bases). CDR3 length: 19 amino acids. Trimming left V 1 base short and J 10 bases short, with 32 bases between. Germline CDR1 reads SGHRS; CDR2 reads YFSETQ. The CDR3 DNA is TGCGCCAGCAGCTTGTGGGGGATGACTGGGGACCCACGATCCCTGGGAGCTTTCTTT. Its protein is CASSLWGMTGDPRSLGAFF.

The count of this clone is one. The chain has TRBV11-2 and TRBJ2-2; no reliable D call. Deletions cut 0 bases from V and 2 bases from J, with 4 bases between. Germline loops: CDR1 SGHAT, CDR2 FQNNGV. This CDR3 is 14 amino acids long. The CDR3 DNA reads as TGTGCCAGCAGCTTAGACCATAACACCGGGGAGCTGTTTTTT. The encoded protein is CASSLDHNTGELFF. Filled out from reference TRBV11-2 and TRBJ2-2, the complete variable domain reads EAGVAQSPRYKIIEKRQSVAFWCNPISGHATLYWYQQILGQGPKLLIQFQNNGVVDDSQLPKDRFSAERLKGVDSTLKIQPAKLEDSAVYLCASSLDHNTGELFFGEGSRLTVL.

This chain connects TRBV9 to TRBJ2-2; 9 positions match TRBD1. Germline V lookup: CDR1 SGDLS, CDR2 YYNGEE. The CDR3 loop spans 15 amino acids. V gave up 5 bases and J gave up 4 bases; unmatched junction bases: 6. The CDR3 protein is CASRGTGITTGELFF. CDR3 sequence (DNA): TGTGCCAGCAGGGGGACAGGGATCACCACCGGGGAGCTGTTTTTT.

A note on this clone: Other DNA sequences in the same sample also yield this CDR3. The chain joins TRBV19 to TRBJ2-7; a possible D gene is TRBD2 (6 bases). There are 13 residues in the CDR3. With 5 bases removed from V and 0 bases from J, the gap between germline ends came to 8 bases. Germline values: CDR1 LNHDA, CDR2 SQIVND (reference sequence). CDR3 region: CASSRGSSYEQYF. The CDR3 DNA follows: TGTGCCAGTAGTCGGGGGAGCTCCTACGAGCAGTACTTC.

The chain has TRBV28 and TRBJ1-5; D might be TRBD1 (5 bases). V was pared by 3 bases and J by 2 bases, with 20 bases between. The CDR3 has 18 residues. Germline-derived CDR1 and CDR2 are MDHEN and SYDVKM. The CDR3 nucleotides read TGTGCCAGCAGTTTGTGGTCAGGGCAAGGTGGGGGCAATCAGCCCCAGCATTTT. This codes for CASSLWSGQGGGNQPQHF.

This chain links TRBV6-1 with TRBJ1-2, with 7 bases that match TRBD1. In germline, CDR1 is MNHNS, CDR2 SASEGT. The V segment lost 4 bases and the J segment 8 bases; nucleotides outside the gene matches: 7. The CDR3 consists of 13 residues. The CDR3 bases are TGTGCCAGCAGTGGGGATTGGGGACAGGGCTACACCTTC. As protein: CASSGDWGQGYTF.

The chain combines TRBV19 with TRBJ2-6; D might be TRBD1 (5 bases). V was pared by 8 bases and J by 1 base, with 12 bases between. The CDR3 sequence is 15 residues long. Germline CDR1 is LNHDA and CDR2 is SQIVND (reference sequence). The CDR3 sequence: CASRTPSSGANVLTF. CDR3 DNA sequence: TGTGCCAGTCGGACACCTTCATCTGGGGCCAACGTCCTGACTTTC.

This chain links TRBV5-4 with TRBJ2-1; D not resolved. V lost 4 bases to trimming and J lost 11 bases, with 13 bases between them. The germline V gene has CDR1 SGHNT and CDR2 YYREEE (reference sequence). This CDR3 comprises 12 residues. The CDR3 loop reads CASSTIFEKQFF. In DNA, the CDR3 is TGTGCCAGCAGCACCATTTTTGAAAAGCAGTTCTTC.

The V and J genes are TRBV12-5 and TRBJ2-1, with 10 bases that match TRBD2. With 2 bases clipped from V and 3 bases from J, the junction kept 7 bases outside the gene matches. Germline V gives CDR1 LGHNT, CDR2 FRNRAP. The CDR3 spans 17 residues. Here the CDR3 reads CASGLSPSGSVYNEQFF. The CDR3 region has the DNA TGTGCTAGTGGTTTGTCTCCTAGCGGGAGTGTCTACAATGAGCAGTTCTTC.

This chain uses TRBV29-1 with TRBJ2-1; 15 nucleotides agree with TRBD2. This CDR3 is 18 amino acids long. With V trimmed by 5 bases and J by 2 bases, 10 bases remained unmatched. Germline CDR1 reads SQVTM; CDR2 reads ANQGSEA. The CDR3 DNA follows: TGCAGCGTTAAGGGAGGTGGACTAGCGGGAGGGACCTACAATGAGCAGTTCTTC. Protein: CSVKGGGLAGGTYNEQFF.

This chain uses TRBV7-2 with TRBJ2-1; possible D gene TRBD1, 5 bases. The CDR3 length is 13 residues. Germline CDR1 and CDR2: SGHTA and FQGNSA. V was shortened by 5 bases and J by 6 bases, with 11 bases between the two germline ends. The chain's CDR3 is CASSKTARNEQFF. The CDR3 DNA sequence: TGTGCCAGCAGCAAGACAGCACGCAATGAGCAGTTCTTC.

A note on this clone: A read error may account for a junction end that differs from germline. The J gene is TRBJ2-7, the V gene TRBV5-4; a weak D match, TRBD2 (6 bases). The CDR3 consists of 15 residues. Germline CDR1 and CDR2: SGHNT and YYREEE (reference sequence). The CDR3 protein is CASSPGGFFSYEQYF. CDR3 in DNA: TGCGCCAGCAGCCCCGGGGGATTTTTCTCCTACGAGCAGTACTTC. The whole variable domain, remainder taken from reference TRBV5-4 and TRBJ2-7, is ETGVTQSPTHLIKTRGQQVTLRCSSQSGHNTVSWYQQALGQGPQFIFQYYREEENGRGNFPPRFSGLQFPNYSSELNVNALELDDSALYLCASSPGGFFSYEQYFGPGTRLTVT.

CDR3 protein: CSVESTNRGQVGETQYF. The CDR3 nucleotides are TGCAGCGTTGAATCCACCAACAGGGGGCAGGTCGGAGAGACCCAGTACTTC. The gene calls are TRBV29-1 and TRBJ2-5, with 9 bases that match TRBD1. V lost 2 bases to trimming and J lost 4 bases; unmatched junction nucleotides: 14. Looked up from germline, CDR1 is SQVTM and CDR2 is ANQGSEA. The CDR3 length is 17 residues.

This clone was counted a single time. This chain connects TRBV25-1 to TRBJ2-7; D may match TRBD1 or TRBD2 (5 bases each). Germline V gene data show CDR1 as MGHDK and CDR2 as SYGVNS. The CDR3 is 14 residues long. Trimming took 7 bases from V and 0 from J, leaving 13 bases between them. The CDR3: CASTGLGDSYEQYF. The CDR3 bases are TGTGCCAGCACCGGACTGGGGGACTCCTACGAGCAGTACTTC.

In DNA, the CDR3 is TGTGCCAGCAGTGCCACAGCGCTGGGACGATATCGCCAGTACTTC. Its translation: CASSATALGRYRQYF. The V call is TRBV28, the J call TRBJ2-5; D is possibly TRBD1 or TRBD2 (5 bases each). From germline, CDR1 is MDHEN and CDR2 SYDVKM. The CDR3 has 15 residues. The V end lost 5 bases, the J end lost 10 bases, and 23 bases lay between the germline ends.

A single count supports this clone. The chain is built from TRBV9 and TRBJ2-1; 10 bases align to TRBD2. The V gene's germline CDR1 is SGDLS and CDR2 YYNGEE. This CDR3 spans 15 amino acids. V shed 3 bases and J 3 bases; nucleotides not matched to a gene: 3. The CDR3 protein is CASSGGLAIYNEQFF. In nucleotides, the CDR3 is TGTGCCAGCAGCGGGGGACTAGCGATCTACAATGAGCAGTTCTTC.

The chain carries TRBV20-1 and TRBJ2-7, with D unresolved. Germline assignment: CDR1 DFQATT and CDR2 SNEGSKA (reference sequence). Trimming took 8 bases from V and 0 from J, leaving 8 bases between them. CDR3 length equals 11 residues. CDR3 sequence: CSPRISYEQYF. DNA for the CDR3: TGCAGTCCGCGGATCTCCTACGAGCAGTACTTC.

The genes are TRBV19 and TRBJ1-1, with TRBD1 matching over 11 bases. The CDR3 spans 16 residues. V lost 6 bases to trimming and J lost 4 bases; unmatched junction nucleotides: 10. CDR1 LNHDA and CDR2 SQIVND come from the germline V gene (reference sequence). The CDR3 DNA sequence: TGTGCCAGTAGAATGATAGGACAGGGGGCTATCACTGAAGCTTTCTTT. Amino acids: CASRMIGQGAITEAFF.

The chain carries TRBV18 and TRBJ2-1, with 10 bases lining up with TRBD2. This CDR3 spans 14 amino acids. V trimming: 8 bases; J trimming: 7 bases; junction bases outside the gene matches: 8. Germline values: CDR1 KGHSH, CDR2 LQKENI. CDR3 sequence reads: CASLGTSGINEQFF. The DNA for the CDR3 is TGTGCCAGCCTCGGCACTAGCGGGATAAATGAGCAGTTCTTC.

This rearrangement joins TRBV6-6 to TRBJ2-7; a possible D gene is TRBD2 (6 bases). Per germline, CDR1 MNHNY and CDR2 SVGAGI (reference sequence). CDR3 length: 14 amino acids. The V end was cut by 0 bases, the J end by 5 bases, with 11 bases between. The CDR3 bases are TGTGCCAGCAGTTACTCGAGCCGGAGGGACGAGCAGTACTTC. Amino acid sequence: CASSYSSRRDEQYF.

About this clone: Other DNA sequences in this specimen translate into the identical CDR3. The rearrangement joins TRBV5-4 to TRBJ2-2; 12 bases line up with TRBD2. This CDR3 has 16 amino acids. V trimming: 4 bases; J trimming: 5 bases; junction bases outside the gene matches: 6. The germline gives CDR1 SGHNT, CDR2 YYREEE (reference sequence). In DNA, the CDR3 is TGTGCCAGCAGCCAGGGACTAGCGGGTAATACCGGGGAGCTGTTTTTT. Translation gives CASSQGLAGNTGELFF.

The chain is built from TRBV5-4 and TRBJ2-2; D is unclear. CDR1 is SGHNT and CDR2 is YYREEE in the germline V gene (reference sequence). This CDR3 is 15 amino acids long. Deletions cut 4 bases from V and 4 bases from J, with 14 bases between. The DNA of the CDR3 is TGTGCCAGCAGCCCCGCCGGGCGTAGCACCGGGGAGCTGTTTTTT. Translating gives CASSPAGRSTGELFF.

The count of this clone is one. V usage is TRBV6-1 and J usage is TRBJ1-2; D is undetermined. CDR1 is MNHNS and CDR2 is SASEGT in the germline V gene. The V and J ends lost 3 bases and 2 bases respectively, with 7 bases between them. The length of the CDR3 is 13 residues. CDR3 amino acids: CASSEAVNYGYTF. CDR3 coding DNA: TGTGCCAGCAGTGAGGCAGTAAACTATGGCTACACCTTC.

The rearrangement joins TRBV6-1 to TRBJ1-1, with 7 positions matching TRBD1. Germline assignment: CDR1 MNHNS and CDR2 SASEGT. V trimming: 8 bases; J trimming: 3 bases; junction bases outside the gene matches: 6. CDR3 length equals 13 residues. CDR3 in amino acids: CASGIDRDTEAFF. CDR3 in DNA: TGTGCCAGCGGAATAGACAGGGACACTGAAGCTTTCTTT.

The rearrangement uses TRBV28 and TRBJ1-4, with 9 positions matching TRBD1. V was clipped by 3 bases and J by 10 bases; unmatched bases: 12. CDR3 length equals 16 residues. The V gene's germline CDR1 is MDHEN and CDR2 SYDVKM. In DNA, the CDR3 is TGTGCCAGCAGTTTGGACTCCGGGACAGGGTTTGGAAAACTGTTTTTT. This gives the protein CASSLDSGTGFGKLFF.

The chain's CDR3 is CASSLHPQAGSEDTQYF. The DNA for the CDR3 is TGTGCCAGCAGCTTACATCCGCAGGCGGGTTCTGAAGATACGCAGTATTTT. The V call is TRBV4-2, the J call TRBJ2-3, with D maybe TRBD2 (5 bases). Germline CDR1 reads LGHNA; CDR2 reads YNFKEQ. V lost 5 bases to trimming and J lost 5 bases, with 23 bases between them. The length of the CDR3 is 17 residues.

This rearrangement joins TRBV2 to TRBJ2-2; no clear D. Germline V gene data show CDR1 as SNHLY and CDR2 as FYNNEI. The length of the CDR3 is 14 residues. V gave up 3 bases and J gave up 7 bases, with 12 bases separating them. The CDR3 region is CASSDLTAYGELFF. The DNA of the CDR3 is TGTGCCAGCAGTGATTTGACTGCATACGGGGAGCTGTTTTTT.

This chain links TRBV19 with TRBJ1-5; the D gene is possibly TRBD1 (5 bases). Per the germline V gene, CDR1 is LNHDA and CDR2 is SQIVND (reference sequence). The V end was cut by 2 bases, the J end by 6 bases, with 14 bases between. This CDR3 comprises 15 residues. In nucleotides, the CDR3 is TGTGCCAGTAGTATATATCAGGGTTCGATTCAGCCCCAGCATTTT. As protein: CASSIYQGSIQPQHF.